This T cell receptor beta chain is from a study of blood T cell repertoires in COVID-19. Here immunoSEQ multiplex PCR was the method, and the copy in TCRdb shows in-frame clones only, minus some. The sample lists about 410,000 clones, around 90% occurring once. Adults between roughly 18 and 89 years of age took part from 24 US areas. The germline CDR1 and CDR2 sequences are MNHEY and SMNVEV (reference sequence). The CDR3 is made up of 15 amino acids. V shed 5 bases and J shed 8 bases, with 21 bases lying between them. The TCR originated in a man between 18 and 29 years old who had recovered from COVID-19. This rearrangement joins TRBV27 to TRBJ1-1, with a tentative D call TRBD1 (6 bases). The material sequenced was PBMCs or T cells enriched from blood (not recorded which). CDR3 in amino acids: CASSLIVGAGREAFF. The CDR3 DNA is TGTGCCAGCAGTCTTATCGTGGGGGCGGGTCGAGAAGCTTTCTTT.